Presented here are 25 T cell receptor beta chains from one specimen sequenced in a study of naive CD8 T cells in extremely preterm neonates. Profiled with immunoSEQ multiplex PCR; TCRdb holds only in-frame clones, not every one. The data contain roughly 5,000 clones, 98% of them singletons. Sequencing was carried out using naive CD8+ T cells from blood. Receptors were obtained from a human donor in good health.

The J gene is TRBJ2-7, the V gene TRBV19; 7 nucleotides match TRBD2. The junction had 7 bases not matched to a gene; V was cut back by 3 bases and J by 5 bases. The CDR3 is 14 amino acids. Germline CDR1 LNHDA, CDR2 SQIVND (reference sequence). The CDR3 spells CASSIGGGLNEQYF. The DNA of the CDR3 is TGTGCCAGTAGTATTGGGGGGGGACTCAACGAGCAGTACTTC.

This chain joins TRBV19 and TRBJ2-3, with TRBD1 matching 12 bases. The junction had 7 bases not matched to a gene; V was cut back by 9 bases and J by 6 bases. CDR1 and CDR2 from the germline V gene are LNHDA and SQIVND (reference sequence). This CDR3 contains 14 residues. CDR3 DNA sequence: TGTGCCAGCACCGGGACAGGGGGCGCCGATACGCAGTATTTT. Amino acid sequence: CASTGTGGADTQYF.

For the CDR3, the DNA is TGTGCCAGCAGCTTTGCAGGGGATGGAAGGCCATACGGCTACACCTTC. Translation: CASSFAGDGRPYGYTF. The rearrangement uses TRBV11-3 and TRBJ1-2; TRBD1 might be the D (6 bases). Germline CDR1 SGHNT, CDR2 YENEEA. The CDR3 contains 16 residues. The V gene lost 3 bases and the J gene lost 8 bases, with 22 bases spanning the gap.

This chain uses TRBV10-3 with TRBJ1-2, with D perhaps TRBD1 (6 bases). Trimming removed 8 bases at V and 6 bases at J, with 19 bases between. The CDR3 covers 14 residues. Germline CDR1 is ENHRY and CDR2 is SYGVKD. CDR3 sequence: CAIGPGGANNGYTF. CDR3 DNA: TGTGCCATCGGCCCTGGGGGGGCAAACAATGGCTACACCTTC.

The chain is built from TRBV9 and TRBJ2-2; D may be TRBD2 (6 bases). The V gene lost 0 bases and the J gene lost 1 base, with 10 bases spanning the gap. The CDR3 extends over 16 amino acids. CDR1 is SGDLS, CDR2 YYNGEE, per germline. The CDR3 protein is CASSVEVAENTGELFF. As DNA, the CDR3 is TGTGCCAGCAGCGTAGAAGTAGCGGAGAACACCGGGGAGCTGTTTTTT.

The chain couples TRBV5-8 to TRBJ1-5; the D is unclear. CDR1 is SGHTS, CDR2 YDEGEE, per germline. CDR3 length: 15 amino acids. Trimming left V 1 base short and J 5 bases short, with 13 bases between. The CDR3 protein is CASSLTSGLDQPQHF. CDR3 bases: TGTGCCAGCAGCTTGACTTCAGGTCTGGATCAGCCCCAGCATTTT.

The chain employs TRBV15 and TRBJ2-7, with a tentative D call TRBD1 (5 bases). V was cut by 0 bases and J by 2 bases, with 8 bases left in between. CDR3 size: 14 residues. Germline assignment: CDR1 LNHNV and CDR2 YYDKDF (reference sequence). CDR3 region: CATSRELDTYEQYF. DNA of the CDR3: TGTGCCACCAGCAGAGAACTGGACACCTACGAGCAGTACTTC.

The chain employs TRBV5-4 and TRBJ1-5, with D maybe TRBD1 (6 bases). CDR3 length: 14 residues. With 2 bases removed from V and 3 bases from J, the gap between germline ends came to 9 bases. CDR1 is SGHNT and CDR2 is YYREEE in the germline V gene (reference sequence). CDR3 residues: CASSLQGTNQPQHF. The CDR3 bases are TGTGCCAGCAGCTTACAGGGTACCAATCAGCCCCAGCATTTT. The whole variable domain, remainder taken from reference TRBV5-4 and TRBJ1-5, is ETGVTQSPTHLIKTRGQQVTLRCSSQSGHNTVSWYQQALGQGPQFIFQYYREEENGRGNFPPRFSGLQFPNYSSELNVNALELDDSALYLCASSLQGTNQPQHFGDGTRLSIL.

The rearrangement uses TRBV7-9 and TRBJ1-1; D unresolved. The CDR3 contains 14 residues. Trimming left V 8 bases short and J 1 base short, with 14 bases between. Germline V gene lookup returns CDR1 SEHNR and CDR2 FQNEAQ (reference sequence). The DNA for the CDR3 is TGTGCCAGCCGAGGGAGGGAAAAGAACACTGAAGCTTTCTTT. Encoded protein: CASRGREKNTEAFF.

The chain recombines TRBV5-5 with TRBJ2-7, with a tentative D call TRBD2 (5 bases). Germline V gene lookup returns CDR1 SGHKS and CDR2 YYEKEE (reference sequence). V was clipped by 5 bases and J by 4 bases, with 13 bases between them. CDR3 size: 13 residues. The CDR3 sequence: CASRAGMGYEQYF. The CDR3 DNA is TGTGCCAGCAGGGCCGGGATGGGATACGAGCAGTACTTC.

The V gene is TRBV2, the J gene TRBJ2-5, with TRBD1 matching over 12 bases. Germline V lookup: CDR1 SNHLY, CDR2 FYNNEI. V trimming: 4 bases; J trimming: 7 bases; junction bases outside the gene matches: 10. The CDR3 runs to 16 residues. The CDR3 loop reads CASSVFGDRGLRTQYF. In DNA, the CDR3 is TGTGCCAGCAGTGTATTCGGGGACAGGGGGCTGAGGACCCAGTACTTC.

This CDR3 is CASGRRTGGYNEQFF. The CDR3 bases are TGTGCCAGCGGACGGCGGACAGGGGGATACAATGAGCAGTTCTTC. The chain joins TRBV21-1 to TRBJ2-1; TRBD1 is taken as the D call from the table, unchecked against the DNA. TRBV21-1 is flagged as a pseudogene. This CDR3 spans 15 amino acids.

The genes are TRBV28 and TRBJ2-2, with unresolved D. V lost 6 bases and J lost 3, with 2 bases in between. Germline V gene sequence: CDR1 MDHEN, CDR2 SYDVKM. This CDR3 has 11 residues. The CDR3 DNA is TGTGCCAGCAGCGACACCGGGGAGCTGTTTTTT. Its protein is CASSDTGELFF.

The chain is built from TRBV5-4 and TRBJ2-1, with D unclear. From germline, CDR1 is SGHNT and CDR2 YYREEE (reference sequence). Trimming pared 3 bases from V and 6 bases from J, leaving 10 bases between. There are 13 residues in the CDR3. CDR3 coding DNA: TGTGCCAGCAGCTCGACTGCGAGCAATGAGCAGTTCTTC. It translates to CASSSTASNEQFF.

As concerns this clone: The germline gene is not matched at one end of the junction; a read error may be the cause. The V call is TRBV6-5, the J call TRBJ2-3; D is possibly TRBD1 (5 bases). Germline-derived CDR1 and CDR2 are MNHEY and SVGAGI. The CDR3 contains 12 residues. The DNA of the CDR3 is TGTGCCAGCAGCCTCACAGGTTCAACCCCGGTTTTT. Translation: CASSLTGSTPVF.

A word on this clone: This CDR3 is also generated by other DNA sequences in the sample. The chain is built from TRBV27 and TRBJ2-5, with 15 bases that match TRBD2. Losses at the gene ends were 6 bases for V and 5 bases for J; bases not matched to a gene: 7. This CDR3 is 16 amino acids long. Germline V gene lookup returns CDR1 MNHEY and CDR2 SMNVEV (reference sequence). CDR3 protein: CASSRTSGRALETQYF. CDR3 sequence (DNA): TGTGCCAGCAGCCGGACTAGCGGGAGGGCCCTGGAGACCCAGTACTTC.

This chain uses TRBV15 with TRBJ2-3; D is ambiguous. Deletions cut 3 bases from V and 5 bases from J, with 6 bases between. Germline CDR1 and CDR2: LNHNV and YYDKDF (reference sequence). The CDR3 has 12 amino acids. CDR3 bases: TGTGCCACCAGCAGGTCCCTAGATACGCAGTATTTT. Its protein product is CATSRSLDTQYF.

The genes are TRBV6-5 and TRBJ2-7; 10 bases agree with TRBD2. The V and J ends lost 6 bases and 7 bases, in that order; junction bases with no gene match: 12. Germline CDR1 MNHEY, CDR2 SVGAGI. This CDR3 comprises 15 residues. The CDR3 loop is CASSPGRAGGAEQYF. The CDR3 DNA is TGTGCCAGCAGCCCCGGGAGAGCGGGAGGGGCAGAGCAGTACTTC.

This chain joins TRBV11-3 and TRBJ2-7; 8 bases are shared with TRBD2. Looked up from germline, CDR1 is SGHNT and CDR2 is YENEEA. After removal of 2 bases from V and 1 base from J, the junction contained 16 bases not matched to a gene. The CDR3 is made up of 19 amino acids. CDR3 bases: TGTGCCAGCAGCTTATTGGGTAGCGGGATGGCACGTGAGTCCTACGAGCAGTACTTC. It translates to CASSLLGSGMARESYEQYF.

V and J are TRBV7-8 and TRBJ2-5; D call uncertain. The CDR3 totals 12 residues. From germline, CDR1 is SGHVS and CDR2 FQNEAQ. V lost 3 bases, J lost 4 bases, and 6 bases lay in between. The DNA of the CDR3 is TGTGCCAGCAGCTTTCAGATAGAGACCCAGTACTTC. This codes for CASSFQIETQYF.

This chain connects TRBV28 to TRBJ1-1; 8 bases align to TRBD1. The CDR3 covers 15 residues. V lost 2 bases and J lost 4; bases outside the gene matches: 6. CDR1 MDHEN and CDR2 SYDVKM come from the germline V gene. CDR3 region: CASSLQGARGTEAFF. CDR3 DNA sequence: TGTGCCAGCAGTTTACAGGGGGCGAGGGGCACTGAAGCTTTCTTT.

This chain uses TRBV9 with TRBJ2-3; D call uncertain. The V gene's germline CDR1 is SGDLS and CDR2 YYNGEE. The CDR3 covers 13 residues. V gave up 4 bases and J gave up 6 bases, with 12 bases separating them. The CDR3 is CASSSRRDDTQYF. The DNA for the CDR3 is TGTGCCAGCAGCTCCAGGCGAGATGATACGCAGTATTTT.

This sequence joins TRBV27 and TRBJ2-3; weak D call: TRBD1 (5 bases). The V gene's germline CDR1 is MNHEY and CDR2 SMNVEV (reference sequence). The CDR3 length is 13 residues. Trimming left V 5 bases short and J 4 bases short, with 10 bases between. CDR3 residues: CASSLTGADTQYF. The CDR3 nucleotides are TGTGCCAGCAGTCTTACAGGAGCAGATACGCAGTATTTT.

The J gene is TRBJ2-1, the V gene TRBV9, with a tentative D call TRBD1 (5 bases). Trimming stripped 0 bases from V and 0 bases from J, with 10 bases between. CDR3 length: 16 amino acids. Germline-derived CDR1 and CDR2 are SGDLS and YYNGEE. CDR3 region: CASSVATGISYNEQFF. The CDR3 region has the DNA TGTGCCAGCAGCGTAGCTACAGGTATCTCCTACAATGAGCAGTTCTTC.

This chain uses TRBV11-3 with TRBJ2-2, with 13 positions matching TRBD2. The CDR3 totals 15 residues. V dropped 5 bases and J dropped 6; count of bases not matched to a gene: 3. Germline lookup yields CDR1 SGHNT and CDR2 YENEEA. CDR3 coding DNA: TGTGCCAGCAGCCGCGGACTAGCGGGAGCCGGGGAGCTGTTTTTT. Residues: CASSRGLAGAGELFF.